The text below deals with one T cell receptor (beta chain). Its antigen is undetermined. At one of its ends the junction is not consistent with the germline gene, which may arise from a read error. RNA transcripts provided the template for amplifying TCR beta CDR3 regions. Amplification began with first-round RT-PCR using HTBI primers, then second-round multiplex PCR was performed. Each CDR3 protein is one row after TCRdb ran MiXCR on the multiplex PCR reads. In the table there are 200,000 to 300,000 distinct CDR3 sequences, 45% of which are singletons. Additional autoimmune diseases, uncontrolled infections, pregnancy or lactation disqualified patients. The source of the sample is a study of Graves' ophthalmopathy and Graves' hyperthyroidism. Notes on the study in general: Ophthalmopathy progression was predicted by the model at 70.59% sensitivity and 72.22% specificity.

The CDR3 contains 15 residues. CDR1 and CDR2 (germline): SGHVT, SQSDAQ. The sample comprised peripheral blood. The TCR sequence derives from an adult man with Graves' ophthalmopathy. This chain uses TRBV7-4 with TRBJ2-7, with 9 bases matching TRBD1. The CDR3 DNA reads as TGCGCCAGCAGCCAGCCGGGACAGGGCTCCTACGAGCAGTACTTC. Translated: CASSQPGQGSYEQYF.